This T cell receptor (beta chain) was documented in a study of monozygotic twins with inflammatory bowel disease. General study results and limits: No detectable difference in repertoire similarity separated concordant from discordant twins, possibly as a result of limited power.

Of note for this clonotype: Its antigen is as yet unknown.

With around 16 and 10 cycles respectively, two nested PCRs were carried out on TCRalpha and TCRbeta cDNA. Reanalyzing the 5' RACE reads, TCRdb keeps one entry per CDR3 protein, without DNA. The table lists more than 350,000 distinct CDR3 sequences. The CDR3 has 16 residues. Germline CDR1 SGHRS, CDR2 YFSETQ. Whole blood, unsorted for T cells, was the source of total RNA. The origin of this receptor is a human donor with ulcerative colitis or Crohn's disease, or a healthy co-twin of an affected twin (not recorded which). The rearrangement uses TRBV5-1 and TRBJ2-7. The sample taken for sequencing was blood. The CDR3 sequence is CASSLGVLLSSYEEYF.